The 31 T cell receptor beta chains listed next were all sequenced from one sample in a study of blood T cell repertoires in COVID-19. Here immunoSEQ multiplex PCR was the method, and the copy in TCRdb shows in-frame clones only, minus some. This table has 300,000 to 400,000 clones, about four fifths appearing once. The sequencing input was peripheral blood. The receptor source for this set is a man between 25 and 39 years old with active or convalescent COVID-19.

The V gene is TRBV11-2, the J gene TRBJ2-3, with TRBD2 matching 9 bases. V lost 5 bases and J lost 5; bases outside the gene matches: 11. This CDR3 spans 16 amino acids. Germline V lookup: CDR1 SGHAT, CDR2 FQNNGV. CDR3 nucleotides: TGTGCCAGCAGCCCAGTGCGCGGGGGGGTGAAAGATACGCAGTATTTT. Its translation is CASSPVRGGVKDTQYF.

The CDR3 DNA sequence: TGTGCCAGCAGTCCCAACAGGGGTGTCGAGACCCAGTACTTC. It specifies CASSPNRGVETQYF. J is TRBJ2-5 and V is TRBV27, with 7 bases matching TRBD1. The CDR3 length is 14 residues. After removal of 5 bases from V and 5 bases from J, the junction contained 8 bases not matched to a gene. Per the germline V gene, CDR1 is MNHEY and CDR2 is SMNVEV (reference sequence).

V usage is TRBV7-9 and J usage is TRBJ1-1; no definite D call. Germline V lookup: CDR1 SEHNR, CDR2 FQNEAQ (reference sequence). The V and J ends lost 1 base and 6 bases respectively, with 12 bases between them. The length of the CDR3 is 14 residues. CDR3 bases: TGTGCCAGCAGCTTAGGGGCAGATCTACCTGAAGCTTTCTTT. Translating it yields CASSLGADLPEAFF.

The chain carries TRBV30 and TRBJ1-3, with D tentatively TRBD1 (5 bases). Trimming stripped 0 bases from V and 2 bases from J, with 11 bases between. The CDR3 is made up of 15 amino acids. CDR1 is GTSNPN and CDR2 is SVGIG in the germline V gene (reference sequence). The CDR3 loop is CAWSVRSGTGNTIYF. CDR3 nucleotide sequence: TGTGCCTGGAGTGTAAGATCAGGGACTGGAAACACCATATATTTT.

J is TRBJ1-5 and V is TRBV4-1; D is perhaps TRBD1 (6 bases). In germline, CDR1 is MGHRA, CDR2 YSYEKL. This CDR3 contains 15 residues. Trimming took off 2 bases at V and 7 bases at J, with 15 bases between the two ends. The CDR3, as DNA: TGCGCCAGCAGCCAACCCGGACAGACTCGCCAGCCCCAGCATTTT. The encoded protein is CASSQPGQTRQPQHF.

Here the CDR3 DNA reads TGTGCCAGCAGCCCAGTAGCGGGGGATTATGGCTACACCTTC. Amino acids: CASSPVAGDYGYTF. The chain links TRBV14 to TRBJ1-2, with a possible D match to TRBD1 (5 bases). V lost 4 bases and J lost 5, with 14 bases in between. CDR3 length equals 14 residues. Germline CDR1 is SGHDN and CDR2 is FVKESK.

The J gene is TRBJ2-1, the V gene TRBV24-1, with TRBD2 matching over 7 bases. Germline V gene lookup returns CDR1 KGHDR and CDR2 SFDVKD. J lost 3 bases, V lost 3 bases, and 10 bases had no gene match. CDR3 length: 17 amino acids. Here the CDR3 DNA reads TGTGCCACCAGTGATGGATTCTTAGCGGGTGTCTACAATGAGCAGTTCTTC. Its translation is CATSDGFLAGVYNEQFF.

The CDR3 region is CASSVASGFTGELFF. In DNA form, the CDR3 reads TGTGCCAGCAGCGTAGCTAGCGGGTTTACCGGGGAGCTGTTTTTT. V usage is TRBV9 and J usage is TRBJ2-2, with TRBD2 matching over 8 bases. V lost 0 bases and J lost 5; bases outside the gene matches: 3. The CDR3 totals 15 residues. CDR1 and CDR2 (germline): SGDLS, YYNGEE.

This rearrangement joins TRBV6-2 or TRBV6-3 to TRBJ2-2; 9 bases fit TRBD2. J lost 1 base, V lost 6 bases, and 9 bases had no gene match. Germline lookup yields CDR1 MNHEY and CDR2 SVGEGT. This CDR3 is 17 amino acids long. CDR3 region: CASSPSGLALNTGELFF. The CDR3 DNA follows: TGTGCCAGCAGCCCATCCGGACTAGCGCTGAACACCGGGGAGCTGTTTTTT.

This chain joins TRBV3-1 (or the pseudogene TRBV3-2) and TRBJ2-5; D is unresolved. CDR1 and CDR2 (germline): LGHDT, YNNKEL (reference sequence). The CDR3 spans 12 residues. Trimming left V 1 base short and J 7 bases short, with 7 bases between. The CDR3 nucleotides read TGTGCCAGCAGCCAAGTGAGGAGGACCCAGTACTTC. Translating gives CASSQVRRTQYF.

The chain carries TRBV29-1 and TRBJ2-5; the match to TRBD1 covers 10 bases. Germline lookup yields CDR1 SQVTM and CDR2 ANQGSEA. The CDR3 spans 15 residues. V lost 4 bases and J lost 5; bases outside the gene matches: 10. CDR3 amino acids: CSVVRRQGAQETQYF. For the CDR3, the DNA is TGCAGCGTTGTCCGGCGACAGGGGGCACAGGAGACCCAGTACTTC.

V gene TRBV3-1 (or the pseudogene TRBV3-2) combines with J gene TRBJ1-1, with D tentatively TRBD1 (6 bases). CDR1 LGHDT and CDR2 YNNKEL come from the germline V gene (reference sequence). V was shortened by 8 bases and J by 4 bases, with 11 bases between the two germline ends. The CDR3 runs to 12 residues. CDR3 sequence (DNA): TGTGCCAGCGGATTACAGGGCACTGAAGCTTTCTTT. As protein: CASGLQGTEAFF.

The V call is TRBV30, the J call TRBJ1-2; possibly TRBD1 for D (6 bases). The CDR3 loop spans 13 amino acids. CDR1 and CDR2 (germline): GTSNPN, SVGIG (reference sequence). V was shortened by 1 base and J by 3 bases, with 9 bases between the two germline ends. The CDR3 protein is CAWSEGGDYGYTF. CDR3 sequence (DNA): TGTGCCTGGAGTGAAGGGGGAGACTATGGCTACACCTTC.

The chain recombines TRBV7-2 with TRBJ2-7; TRBD2 aligns across 11 bases. Germline V gene data show CDR1 as SGHTA and CDR2 as FQGNSA. The CDR3 covers 18 residues. J lost 0 bases, V lost 2 bases, and 9 bases had no gene match. The CDR3 loop is CASSLSWTSGRSSYEQYF. CDR3 nucleotide sequence: TGTGCCAGCAGCTTAAGTTGGACTAGCGGGCGCAGCTCCTACGAGCAGTACTTC.

The chain uses TRBV27 and TRBJ1-1; perhaps TRBD1 as D (6 bases). CDR1 and CDR2 (germline): MNHEY, SMNVEV (reference sequence). The CDR3 is 13 residues long. V was cut by 3 bases and J by 8 bases, with 13 bases left in between. The CDR3 protein is CASSFGTSREAFF. For the CDR3, the DNA is TGTGCCAGCAGTTTCGGGACAAGCCGCGAAGCTTTCTTT.

V usage is TRBV7-2 and J usage is TRBJ2-2; 7 bases align to TRBD2. Germline CDR1 SGHTA, CDR2 FQGNSA. The CDR3 sequence is 17 residues long. V lost 4 bases and J lost 0; bases outside the gene matches: 8. The CDR3 region is CASSSLAGESNTGELFF. Here the CDR3 DNA reads TGTGCCAGCAGCTCCCTTGCGGGAGAATCGAACACCGGGGAGCTGTTTTTT.

This clone was detected only once. V is TRBV24-1 and J is TRBJ2-1; TRBD2 might be the D (6 bases). The ends were cut back, 5 bases at V and 4 bases at J, with 17 bases in the middle. The CDR3 contains 16 residues. In germline, CDR1 is KGHDR, CDR2 SFDVKD. The CDR3 sequence is CATSGPSEGFYNEQFF. The CDR3 DNA is TGTGCCACCAGTGGCCCCTCGGAGGGATTTTACAATGAGCAGTTCTTC.

The chain joins TRBV27 to TRBJ1-2, with D uncertain. The germline V and J ends were trimmed by 5 bases and 0 bases, with 10 bases remaining between them. This CDR3 spans 14 amino acids. Looked up from germline, CDR1 is MNHEY and CDR2 is SMNVEV (reference sequence). CDR3 sequence reads: CASSPWATNYGYTF. CDR3 nucleotide sequence: TGTGCCAGCAGTCCCTGGGCGACTAACTATGGCTACACCTTC.

V is TRBV4-1 and J is TRBJ2-7; tentatively, D is TRBD1 (6 bases). Germline assignment: CDR1 MGHRA and CDR2 YSYEKL. With 0 bases removed from V and 2 bases from J, the gap between germline ends came to 11 bases. The CDR3 runs to 15 residues. The CDR3 here is CASSQETGYTYEQYF. CDR3 DNA: TGCGCCAGCAGCCAAGAAACAGGGTATACCTACGAGCAGTACTTC.

For the CDR3, the DNA is TGTGCCACCAGCAGAGATTACAGGGTTGGAGGCGAGCAGTACTTC. Translated, it gives CATSRDYRVGGEQYF. The chain joins TRBV15 to TRBJ2-7, with D maybe TRBD1 (6 bases). The length of the CDR3 is 15 residues. Trimming pared 0 bases from V and 6 bases from J, leaving 15 bases between. Germline CDR1 and CDR2: LNHNV and YYDKDF (reference sequence). Full variable domain (missing parts from reference TRBV15 and TRBJ2-7): DAMVIQNPRYQVTQFGKPVTLSCSQTLNHNVMYWYQQKSSQAPKLLFHYYDKDFNNEADTPDNFQSRRPNTSFCFLDIRSPGLGDTAMYLCATSRDYRVGGEQYFGPGTRLTVT.

V is TRBV3-1 (or the pseudogene TRBV3-2) and J is TRBJ1-2; weak D call: TRBD1 (5 bases). The CDR3 covers 14 residues. The V end lost 1 base, the J end lost 7 bases, and 13 bases lay between the germline ends. Germline V gene sequence: CDR1 LGHDT, CDR2 YNNKEL (reference sequence). The DNA of the CDR3 is TGTGCCAGCAGCCAAGTCCGAATCGGGGGTGGCTACACCTTC. Translation: CASSQVRIGGGYTF.

The chain is built from TRBV4-3 and TRBJ2-1; 11 bases match TRBD2. J was trimmed by 6 bases and V by 0 bases; bases with no gene match: 10. In germline, CDR1 is LGHNA, CDR2 YSLEER. The CDR3 loop spans 18 amino acids. The CDR3, as DNA: TGCGCCAGCAGCCAAGACACACCGCTAGCGGGGGGACCCAATGAGCAGTTCTTC. Translation gives CASSQDTPLAGGPNEQFF.

The chain employs TRBV3-1 (or the pseudogene TRBV3-2) and TRBJ2-1; 14 nucleotides align to TRBD2. The CDR3 covers 16 residues. The V and J ends lost 5 bases and 4 bases, in that order; junction bases with no gene match: 4. Germline assignment: CDR1 LGHDT and CDR2 YNNKEL (reference sequence). For the CDR3, the DNA is TGTGCCAGCAGCTTTGGACTAGCGGGAGGATACAATGAGCAGTTCTTC. It yields the protein CASSFGLAGGYNEQFF.

The chain is built from TRBV9 and TRBJ2-2, with 14 bases identical to TRBD2. V lost 4 bases to trimming and J lost 7 bases; unmatched junction nucleotides: 9. Germline V gene data show CDR1 as SGDLS and CDR2 as YYNGEE. This CDR3 has 17 amino acids. The CDR3 region has the DNA TGTGCCAGCAGCCCTCGACTAGCGGGAGGGCCTGGCGGGGAGCTGTTTTTT. Residues: CASSPRLAGGPGGELFF.

The chain has TRBV6-5 and TRBJ2-1; 7 bases agree with TRBD2. J was trimmed by 9 bases and V by 9 bases; bases with no gene match: 8. CDR1 is MNHEY and CDR2 is SVGAGI in the germline V gene. This CDR3 spans 12 amino acids. CDR3 bases: TGTGCCAGTAGCCCCCCGGGGGGTGAGCAGTTCTTC. Protein product: CASSPPGGEQFF.

The chain links TRBV7-6 to TRBJ2-7; D is undetermined. CDR1 is SGHVS, CDR2 FNYEAQ, per germline. The germline V and J ends were trimmed by 0 bases and 0 bases, with 9 bases remaining between them. This CDR3 has 15 amino acids. In nucleotides, the CDR3 is TGTGCCAGCAGCTTAGCGTCCCACTCCTCCTACGAGCAGTACTTC. Translating gives CASSLASHSSYEQYF. The entire variable domain, with the rest obtained from reference TRBV7-6 and TRBJ2-7, is as follows: GAGVSQSPRYKVTKRGQDVALRCDPISGHVSLYWYRQALGQGPEFLTYFNYEAQQDKSGLPNDRFSAERPEGSISTLTIQRTEQRDSAMYRCASSLASHSSYEQYFGPGTRLTVT.

CDR3 region: CASSPTTSGNNEQFF. Here the CDR3 DNA reads TGTGCCAGCAGCCCGACGACTAGCGGGAACAATGAGCAGTTCTTC. This chain joins TRBV11-3 and TRBJ2-1; 11 bases are shared with TRBD2. Germline trimming cut 5 bases from V and 5 bases from J; bases unmatched to any gene: 5. The CDR3 extends over 15 amino acids. Per germline, CDR1 SGHNT and CDR2 YENEEA.

The V call is TRBV20-1, the J call TRBJ2-1, with TRBD2 matching 11 bases. The V gene end was trimmed by 3 bases and the J gene end by 6 bases; junction bases not matched to a gene: 4. Germline CDR1 and CDR2: DFQATT and SNEGSKA (reference sequence). The CDR3 loop spans 14 amino acids. The CDR3 bases are TGCAGTGCTAGTCGACTAGCGGGGACCAATGAGCAGTTCTTC. The encoded protein is CSASRLAGTNEQFF.

This rearrangement joins TRBV7-2 to TRBJ1-6; no reliable D call. The V gene lost 1 base and the J gene lost 14 bases, with 12 bases spanning the gap. CDR3 length: 13 residues. Germline values: CDR1 SGHTA, CDR2 FQGNSA. CDR3 sequence: CASSLGFAGTLHF. The CDR3 DNA reads TGTGCCAGCAGCTTAGGGTTCGCGGGCACCCTCCACTTT.

The chain combines TRBV7-9 with TRBJ2-7; TRBD1 agrees at 9 bases. Germline trimming cut 2 bases from V and 2 bases from J; bases unmatched to any gene: 4. This CDR3 contains 15 residues. Germline values: CDR1 SEHNR, CDR2 FQNEAQ (reference sequence). CDR3 DNA sequence: TGTGCCAGCAGCTTAAATACAGGGGGCCCCTACGAGCAGTACTTC. Its translation: CASSLNTGGPYEQYF.

The rearrangement links TRBV5-1 to TRBJ1-1; TRBD1 agrees at 9 bases. In germline, CDR1 is SGHRS, CDR2 YFSETQ. The CDR3 sequence is 13 residues long. Trimming cost V 4 bases and J 4 bases; bases outside gene matches: 2. CDR3 DNA sequence: TGCGCCAGCAGCAAGACAGGGGGCACTGAAGCTTTCTTT. Amino acid sequence: CASSKTGGTEAFF. The complete variable domain, with remaining parts taken from reference TRBV5-1 and TRBJ1-1, reads KAGVTQTPRYLIKTRGQQVTLSCSPISGHRSVSWYQQTPGQGLQFLFEYFSETQRNKGNFPGRFSGRQFSNSRSEMNVSTLELGDSALYLCASSKTGGTEAFFGQGTRLTVV.